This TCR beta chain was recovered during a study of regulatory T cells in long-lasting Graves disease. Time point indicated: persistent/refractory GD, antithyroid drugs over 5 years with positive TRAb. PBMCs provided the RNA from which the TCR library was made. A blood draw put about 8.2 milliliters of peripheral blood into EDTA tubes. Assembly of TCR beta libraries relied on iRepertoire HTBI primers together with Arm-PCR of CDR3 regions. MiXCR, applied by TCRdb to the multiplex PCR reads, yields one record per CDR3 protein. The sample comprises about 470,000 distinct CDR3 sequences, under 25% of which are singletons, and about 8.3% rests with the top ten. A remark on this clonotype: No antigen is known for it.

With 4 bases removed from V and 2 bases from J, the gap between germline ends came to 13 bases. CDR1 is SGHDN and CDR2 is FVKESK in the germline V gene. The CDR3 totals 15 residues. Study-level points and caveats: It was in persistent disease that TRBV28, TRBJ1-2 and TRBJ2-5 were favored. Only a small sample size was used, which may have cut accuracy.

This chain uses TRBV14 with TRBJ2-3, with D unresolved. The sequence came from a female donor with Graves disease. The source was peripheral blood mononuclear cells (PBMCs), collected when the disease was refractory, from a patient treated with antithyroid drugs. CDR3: CASSPPWGITDTQYF. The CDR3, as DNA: TGTGCCAGCAGCCCTCCATGGGGTATCACAGATACGCAGTATTTT.